The 27 T cell receptor beta chains in this list originate from one sample, sequenced in a study of T cells in Graves' hyperthyroidism and ophthalmopathy. There were TCR beta CDR3 regions amplified from RNA transcripts. The study used the HTBI primer set for a first-round RT-PCR of the TCR CDR3. TCRdb re-derived calls from the multiplex PCR reads in MiXCR, one entry per CDR3 protein. The sample has roughly 800,000 distinct CDR3 sequences, 38% seen once. The sample comprised blood. The receptors come from a man in his late teens or twenties with Graves' hyperthyroidism.

This CDR3 reads CASSFGQRNSNQPQHF. The CDR3 coding sequence is TGTGCCAGCAGTTTTGGACAGAGAAATAGCAATCAGCCCCAGCATTTT. The chain has TRBV6-5 and TRBJ1-5; possibly TRBD1 for D (6 bases). Germline V CDR1 and CDR2: MNHEY, SVGAGI. This CDR3 spans 16 amino acids. V lost 4 bases and J lost 0, with 13 bases in between.

The sample holds many counts of this clonotype. The V call is TRBV10-3, the J call TRBJ1-1; tentative D call: TRBD1 (5 bases). Trimming pared 0 bases from V and 1 base from J, leaving 9 bases between. The CDR3 is 15 amino acids. Germline loops: CDR1 ENHRY, CDR2 SYGVKD. This chain's CDR3 is CAISESRDGNTEAFF. CDR3 nucleotide sequence: TGTGCCATCAGTGAGTCAAGGGACGGGAACACTGAAGCTTTCTTT.

The rearrangement joins TRBV20-1 to TRBJ1-5; D may be TRBD1 (5 bases). Deletions cut 5 bases from V and 2 bases from J, with 16 bases between. The CDR3 is 15 residues long. Germline CDR1 reads DFQATT; CDR2 reads SNEGSKA (reference sequence). In nucleotides, the CDR3 is TGCAGTGCTGCCTTTGGAGGGGCCCGCAATCAGCCCCAGCATTTT. Translation: CSAAFGGARNQPQHF.

This clonotype has at least ten counts. An end of the junction differs from the germline gene, which may be a read error. The rearrangement uses TRBV29-1 and TRBJ1-2, with D uncertain. This CDR3 spans 10 amino acids. In germline, CDR1 is SQVTM, CDR2 ANQGSEA. The DNA of the CDR3 is TGCAGCGTTTCCCTGACCGTCATTGAATTC. Translated: CSVSLTVIEF.

This clonotype was observed a handful of times. The chain recombines TRBV5-1 with TRBJ2-7; possible D gene TRBD2, 6 bases. V shed 0 bases and J shed 7 bases, with 17 bases lying between them. CDR3 length equals 15 residues. The germline V gene has CDR1 SGHRS and CDR2 YFSETQ. CDR3 protein: CASSLEVGGPREQYF. CDR3 in DNA: TGCGCCAGCAGCTTGGAAGTCGGGGGTCCGCGGGAGCAGTACTTC.

The gene calls are TRBV14 and TRBJ2-7; 7 bases are shared with TRBD1. V was clipped by 0 bases and J by 2 bases; unmatched bases: 4. The CDR3 extends over 15 amino acids. Germline lookup yields CDR1 SGHDN and CDR2 FVKESK. CDR3 region: CASSQDPRGTYEQYF. CDR3 DNA: TGTGCCAGCAGCCAAGATCCCAGGGGGACCTACGAGCAGTACTTC. The whole variable domain, remainder taken from reference TRBV14 and TRBJ2-7, is EAGVTQFPSHSVIEKGQTVTLRCDPISGHDNLYWYRRVMGKEIKFLLHFVKESKQDESGMPNNRFLAERTGGTYSTLKVQPAELEDSGVYFCASSQDPRGTYEQYFGPGTRLTVT.

The gene calls are TRBV7-3 and TRBJ2-7; no reliable D call. CDR1 SGHTA and CDR2 FQGTGA come from the germline V gene. The V end was cut by 2 bases, the J end by 6 bases, with 20 bases between. This CDR3 comprises 16 residues. CDR3: CASSLEGPNPFSEQYF. CDR3 DNA sequence: TGTGCCAGCAGCTTAGAAGGCCCAAACCCCTTCTCCGAGCAGTACTTC.

The chain employs TRBV12-3 or TRBV12-4 and TRBJ1-2; D unclear. The CDR3 consists of 13 residues. V lost 6 bases and J 1 base, leaving 9 bases between the germline ends. The CDR3 coding sequence is TGTGCCAGCAGCTCTGACAATAACTATGGCTACACCTTC. It specifies CASSSDNNYGYTF.

This sequence joins TRBV12-3 or TRBV12-4 and TRBJ1-6, with D possibly TRBD1 on 5 matching bases. With 6 bases removed from V and 4 bases from J, the gap between germline ends came to 10 bases. CDR3 length: 14 residues. The CDR3 coding sequence is TGTGCCAGCAGCCGGGACGGGTATAATTCACCCCTCCACTTT. This gives the protein CASSRDGYNSPLHF.

The V and J genes are TRBV25-1 and TRBJ2-1; D call uncertain. Germline-derived CDR1 and CDR2 are MGHDK and SYGVNS. This CDR3 region has 13 residues. V was cut by 6 bases and J by 6 bases, with 12 bases left in between. CDR3 coding DNA: TGTGCCAGCAGCTCGGGCCCCGTCAATGAGCAGTTCTTC. Translated: CASSSGPVNEQFF.

The chain employs TRBV2 and TRBJ2-2; no reliable D call. The CDR3 is 13 residues long. The V end lost 1 base, the J end lost 5 bases, and 5 bases lay between the germline ends. Germline V gives CDR1 SNHLY, CDR2 FYNNEI. The CDR3 region is CASSEVVTGELFF. CDR3 nucleotide sequence: TGTGCCAGCAGTGAAGTGGTAACCGGGGAGCTGTTTTTT.

This chain connects TRBV9 to TRBJ1-2, with TRBD1 as a possible D gene (5 bases). Trimming cost V 3 bases and J 7 bases, with 22 bases left between them. The V gene's germline CDR1 is SGDLS and CDR2 YYNGEE. The CDR3 consists of 16 residues. CDR3 sequence reads: CASSGQRGPPGFGYTF. CDR3 DNA sequence: TGTGCCAGCAGCGGACAGCGGGGACCCCCAGGGTTTGGCTACACCTTC.

A few counts support this clonotype. V usage is TRBV7-2 and J usage is TRBJ2-5; tentatively, D is TRBD1 (6 bases). V dropped 5 bases and J dropped 3 bases, with 10 bases sitting between them. This CDR3 region has 13 residues. Germline CDR1 SGHTA, CDR2 FQGNSA. This CDR3 is CASSGQSEETQYF. The CDR3 coding sequence is TGTGCCAGCAGCGGACAGTCTGAAGAGACCCAGTACTTC.

This clonotype was found many times. One end of the junction varies from germline; a read error may be responsible. The V gene is TRBV19, the J gene TRBJ1-2; the match to TRBD1 covers 10 bases. Germline V gene data show CDR1 as LNHDA and CDR2 as SQIVND (reference sequence). The CDR3 covers 11 residues. CDR3 in amino acids: CASSTGQGYTF. CDR3 DNA sequence: TGTGCCAGCAGTACGGGACAGGGGTACACCTTC.

This rearrangement joins TRBV12-3 or TRBV12-4 to TRBJ2-7; D possibly corresponds to TRBD2 (7 bases). This CDR3 is 15 amino acids long. The ends were cut back, 7 bases at V and 5 bases at J, with 21 bases in the middle. The CDR3 nucleotides read TGTGCCAGCACCTTAGTCCGGGGGGCCGTCAACGAGCAGTACTTC. Translation gives CASTLVRGAVNEQYF.

Only a few counts were recorded for this clonotype. The chain is built from TRBV5-1 and TRBJ1-2; TRBD1 matches at 7 bases. The CDR3 has 15 residues. V shed 0 bases, J shed 4 bases, and the junction held 6 bases outside the gene matches. CDR1 is SGHRS and CDR2 is YFSETQ in the germline V gene. CDR3 sequence reads: CASSLEGQPSYGYTF. Here the CDR3 DNA reads TGCGCCAGCAGCTTGGAGGGACAGCCCTCCTATGGCTACACCTTC. Full variable domain (rest looked up from reference TRBV5-1 and TRBJ1-2): KAGVTQTPRYLIKTRGQQVTLSCSPISGHRSVSWYQQTPGQGLQFLFEYFSETQRNKGNFPGRFSGRQFSNSRSEMNVSTLELGDSALYLCASSLEGQPSYGYTFGSGTRLTVV.

The rearrangement uses TRBV10-3 and TRBJ1-6; 8 bases agree with TRBD1. The V gene's germline CDR1 is ENHRY and CDR2 SYGVKD. With V trimmed by 4 bases and J by 7 bases, 3 bases remained unmatched. The CDR3 contains 14 residues. This CDR3 is CAISGTGKNSPLHF. In DNA, the CDR3 is TGTGCCATCAGTGGGACAGGGAAAAATTCACCCCTCCACTTT.

This clonotype showed up many times. This sequence joins TRBV20-1 and TRBJ2-7; TRBD1 matches at 7 bases. The ends lost 5 bases at V and 2 bases at J; junction bases unmatched: 6. Per germline, CDR1 DFQATT and CDR2 SNEGSKA (reference sequence). There are 13 residues in the CDR3. CDR3 coding DNA: TGCAGTGCTGGCAGACAGGGCGCCTACGAGCAGTACTTC. Translating it yields CSAGRQGAYEQYF.

CDR3 bases: TGTGCCAGCAGTGTCGGGGTATCGGAGACCCAGTACTTC. Translated, it gives CASSVGVSETQYF. The chain has TRBV6-1 and TRBJ2-5; D is perhaps TRBD2 (5 bases). CDR3 length: 13 amino acids. Trimming removed 4 bases from V and 5 bases from J, with 11 bases in between. Per germline, CDR1 MNHNS and CDR2 SASEGT.

This clonotype was detected ten times or more. The V and J genes are TRBV29-1 and TRBJ1-1; TRBD1 might be the D (5 bases). The length of the CDR3 is 13 residues. Deletions cut 1 base from V and 2 bases from J, with 8 bases between. Per germline, CDR1 SQVTM and CDR2 ANQGSEA. CDR3 sequence (DNA): TGCAGCGTTGAAGGGCAGGGTAACACTGAAGCTTTCTTT. Translation: CSVEGQGNTEAFF.

This sequence joins TRBV5-5 and TRBJ1-5, with no clear D. The germline V and J ends were trimmed by 5 bases and 3 bases, with 15 bases remaining between them. The CDR3 has 15 residues. Germline V CDR1 and CDR2: SGHKS, YYEKEE (reference sequence). The CDR3 sequence: CASSLPGIDNQPQHF. The CDR3 DNA reads TGTGCCAGCAGTCTCCCGGGGATAGACAATCAGCCCCAGCATTTT.

This chain links TRBV2 with TRBJ2-7, with 7 bases identical to TRBD1. Germline trimming cut 5 bases from V and 4 bases from J; bases unmatched to any gene: 5. The CDR3 contains 13 residues. Germline values: CDR1 SNHLY, CDR2 FYNNEI. The CDR3 loop is CASSSTGMYEQYF. CDR3 DNA sequence: TGTGCCAGCAGTTCGACAGGGATGTACGAGCAGTACTTC. The variable domain in full, completed from reference TRBV2 and TRBJ2-7, reads EPEVTQTPSHQVTQMGQEVILRCVPISNHLYFYWYRQILGQKVEFLVSFYNNEISEKSEIFDDQFSVERPDGSNFTLKIRSTKLEDSAMYFCASSSTGMYEQYFGPGTRLTVT.

This clonotype occurred many times. The chain combines TRBV10-3 with TRBJ1-1; D is unresolved. Germline V gene data show CDR1 as ENHRY and CDR2 as SYGVKD. V lost 6 bases and J lost 0, with 8 bases in between. This CDR3 comprises 13 residues. CDR3 coding DNA: TGTGCCATCAGGATAGATCTGAACACTGAAGCTTTCTTT. It is translated as CAIRIDLNTEAFF.

The rearrangement joins TRBV2 to TRBJ1-6; D is uncertain. The CDR3 is made up of 17 amino acids. V was clipped by 7 bases and J by 7 bases, with 23 bases between them. CDR1 and CDR2 (germline): SNHLY, FYNNEI. The CDR3 loop reads CASTPDGSPMLNSPLHF. The CDR3, as DNA: TGTGCCAGCACCCCTGACGGTTCACCCATGCTGAATTCACCCCTCCACTTT.

The rearrangement links TRBV7-9 to TRBJ1-1; 9 positions agree with TRBD1. Germline CDR1 SEHNR, CDR2 FQNEAQ (reference sequence). V lost 5 bases and J lost 4; bases outside the gene matches: 5. This CDR3 has 14 residues. CDR3 region: CASSKKTGGTEAFF. CDR3 sequence (DNA): TGTGCCAGCAGCAAAAAGACAGGGGGCACTGAAGCTTTCTTT.

The chain joins TRBV12-3 or TRBV12-4 to TRBJ2-7, with D perhaps TRBD2 (5 bases). Trimming cost V 4 bases and J 6 bases, with 7 bases left between them. The CDR3 length is 11 residues. The CDR3 DNA is TGTGCCAGCAGTTCCGGGATCGAGCAGTACTTC. It encodes CASSSGIEQYF.

In this sample, this clonotype turned up many times. The V gene is TRBV2, the J gene TRBJ1-1; 8 positions agree with TRBD1. Trimming took 6 bases from V and 8 from J; bases not matched to a gene: 8. Germline-derived CDR1 and CDR2 are SNHLY and FYNNEI. The CDR3 is made up of 13 amino acids. CDR3 coding DNA: TGTGCCAGCAGCCGCGGACAGGGCGCCGAAGCTTTCTTT. Residues: CASSRGQGAEAFF.